What follows are 31 T cell receptor beta chains derived from one specimen sequenced in a study of blood T cells in healthy people across ages. The second PCR ran roughly 6 to 11 cycles with a sample-barcoded 5' primer and J-beta primers. TCRdb processed the 5' RACE reads anew with MiXCR; each CDR3 protein has one entry. The sample lists hundreds of thousands of distinct CDR3 sequences, roughly 50% occurring once. Material: blood. The origin of the receptors is a man in his sixties in good health.

The V gene is TRBV20-1, the J gene TRBJ2-1, with 10 bases matching TRBD1. This CDR3 spans 14 amino acids. The V gene end was trimmed by 4 bases and the J gene end by 9 bases; junction bases not matched to a gene: 9. Germline V CDR1 and CDR2: DFQATT, SNEGSKA (reference sequence). CDR3 coding DNA: TGCAGTGCTATGACAGGGGGCGGATGGGGTGAGCAGTTCTTC. The encoded protein is CSAMTGGGWGEQFF.

The chain uses TRBV6-6 and TRBJ1-5; D is unresolved. Germline CDR1 MNHNY, CDR2 SVGAGI (reference sequence). The CDR3 length is 14 residues. V lost 6 bases, J lost 5 bases, and 14 bases lay in between. CDR3: CASRNSNDDQPQHF. CDR3 nucleotide sequence: TGTGCCAGCAGGAATTCAAACGACGATCAGCCCCAGCATTTT.

The J gene is TRBJ2-2, the V gene TRBV7-2, with TRBD1 identical over 7 bases. The CDR3 has 15 amino acids. Trimming at V came to 5 bases and at J to 0 bases, leaving 3 bases not matched to a gene. Germline V gene lookup returns CDR1 SGHTA and CDR2 FQGNSA. The CDR3 nucleotides read TGTGCCAGCAGCCGGGACAGCACGAACACCGGGGAGCTGTTTTTT. Translation: CASSRDSTNTGELFF.

This chain joins TRBV10-3 and TRBJ2-5; D is perhaps TRBD1 (6 bases). The CDR3 spans 16 residues. CDR1 and CDR2 (germline): ENHRY, SYGVKD. Deletions cut 0 bases from V and 2 bases from J, with 13 bases between. Here the CDR3 DNA reads TGTGCCATCAGTGAGTCGGGAGTGAGGGGGCAAGAGACCCAGTACTTC. As protein: CAISESGVRGQETQYF.

The chain is built from TRBV12-3 or TRBV12-4 and TRBJ2-5; D is perhaps TRBD1 or TRBD2 (5 bases each). The V end was cut by 2 bases, the J end by 3 bases, with 7 bases between. This CDR3 has 13 amino acids. CDR3 DNA sequence: TGTGCCAGCAGTTTATTGGGGGAAGAGACCCAGTACTTC. Translation: CASSLLGEETQYF.

A few counts support this clonotype. CDR3 loop: CASSLDGQGAHNYGYTF. The DNA for the CDR3 is TGCGCCAGCAGCTTGGATGGACAGGGGGCTCATAACTATGGCTACACCTTC. The chain employs TRBV5-1 and TRBJ1-2; 11 bases align to TRBD1. The CDR3 covers 17 residues. In germline, CDR1 is SGHRS, CDR2 YFSETQ. Germline trimming cut 0 bases from V and 1 base from J; bases unmatched to any gene: 5.

The J gene is TRBJ2-7, the V gene TRBV29-1, with unresolved D. The CDR3 consists of 11 residues. V lost 6 bases, J lost 0 bases, and 6 bases lay in between. Germline V gene sequence: CDR1 SQVTM, CDR2 ANQGSEA. The CDR3 coding sequence is TGCAGCGTCAAATACTCCTACGAGCAGTACTTC. Translated, it gives CSVKYSYEQYF.

The sample holds a few counts of this clonotype. This chain links TRBV11-2 with TRBJ2-6; D ambiguous. The CDR3 is 17 amino acids. Germline V CDR1 and CDR2: SGHAT, FQNNGV. V was pared by 3 bases and J by 0 bases, with 12 bases between. The CDR3 bases are TGTGCCAGCAGCTTCGGTGCAGGAAGCTCTGGGGCCAACGTCCTGACTTTC. Translated: CASSFGAGSSGANVLTF.

This clonotype occurred a few times. The rearrangement uses TRBV2 and TRBJ2-3; D is possibly TRBD2 (6 bases). The CDR3 contains 15 residues. V was cut by 4 bases and J by 3 bases, with 14 bases left in between. CDR1 and CDR2 (germline): SNHLY, FYNNEI. CDR3: CASSATGGGTDTQYF. The CDR3 nucleotides are TGTGCCAGCAGTGCTACCGGGGGAGGTACAGATACGCAGTATTTT.

The rearrangement joins TRBV29-1 to TRBJ1-4, with D possibly matching TRBD1 (5 bases). There are 13 residues in the CDR3. The V end was cut by 2 bases, the J end by 5 bases, with 9 bases between. Per germline, CDR1 SQVTM and CDR2 ANQGSEA. CDR3 in DNA: TGCAGCGTTGAAATCCCAGGGAATGAAAAACTGTTTTTT. This gives the protein CSVEIPGNEKLFF. Using reference TRBV29-1 and TRBJ1-4 for the parts outside the CDR3, the full variable domain is SAVISQKPSRDICQRGTSLTIQCQVDSQVTMMFWYRQQPGQSLTLIATANQGSEATYESGFVIDKFPISRPNLTFSTLTVSNMSPEDSSIYLCSVEIPGNEKLFFGSGTQLSVL.

The chain uses TRBV5-1 and TRBJ1-2; tentatively, D is TRBD1 (5 bases). Germline V gene lookup returns CDR1 SGHRS and CDR2 YFSETQ. Between the trimmed V and J ends, which lost 0 bases and 4 bases, there was a span of 13 bases. The CDR3 loop spans 15 amino acids. The DNA for the CDR3 is TGCGCCAGCAGCTTGGCGGGACCGACGACCTATGGCTACACCTTC. Its protein is CASSLAGPTTYGYTF.

This clonotype was found a few times. The chain has TRBV29-1 and TRBJ1-1, with D tentatively TRBD1 (6 bases). The CDR3 sequence is 12 residues long. Trimming stripped 6 bases from V and 1 base from J, with 9 bases between. Germline-derived CDR1 and CDR2 are SQVTM and ANQGSEA. CDR3: CSVGHQNTEAFF. The CDR3 DNA follows: TGCAGCGTGGGACACCAGAACACTGAAGCTTTCTTT.

With regard to this clonotype: A read error may produce the germline difference seen at one junction end. The gene calls are TRBV6-6 and TRBJ2-1; maybe TRBD1 (6 bases). Germline V gene data show CDR1 as MNHNY and CDR2 as SVGAGI (reference sequence). This CDR3 is built from 13 residues. The CDR3 loop reads CVSSYRVGHEQFF. CDR3 coding DNA: TGTGTCAGCAGTTACAGGGTGGGGCATGAGCAGTTCTTC.

The sample holds a few counts of this clonotype. The CDR3, as DNA: TGCAGTGCTCTCCCGACAGGGAGCTCCTACAATGAGCAGTTCTTC. Its protein is CSALPTGSSYNEQFF. The chain recombines TRBV20-1 with TRBJ2-1; 7 bases agree with TRBD1. V trimming: 5 bases; J trimming: 0 bases; junction bases outside the gene matches: 7. This CDR3 is built from 15 residues. The V gene's germline CDR1 is DFQATT and CDR2 SNEGSKA (reference sequence).

This clonotype has only one observation. V is TRBV20-1 and J is TRBJ2-7, with 8 bases aligning to TRBD1. The germline V gene has CDR1 DFQATT and CDR2 SNEGSKA (reference sequence). V was pared by 6 bases and J by 0 bases, with 10 bases of the junction left unmatched. The CDR3 is 15 amino acids. As DNA, the CDR3 is TGCAGTGCAAACCAGGGGGCGGGGAGCTCCTACGAGCAGTACTTC. Translating gives CSANQGAGSSYEQYF.

V and J are TRBV20-1 and TRBJ1-6; 7 bases match TRBD1. Unmatched junction bases numbered 3, after V lost 0 bases and J lost 7 bases. The CDR3 has 14 amino acids. CDR1 DFQATT and CDR2 SNEGSKA come from the germline V gene (reference sequence). This CDR3 reads CSAREPTGNSPLHF. The DNA of the CDR3 is TGCAGTGCTAGAGAGCCGACAGGGAATTCACCCCTCCACTTT.

This rearrangement joins TRBV7-9 to TRBJ2-3, with a weak D call TRBD1 (5 bases). Per germline, CDR1 SEHNR and CDR2 FQNEAQ (reference sequence). Trimming left V 5 bases short and J 1 base short, with 10 bases between. CDR3 length: 14 amino acids. This CDR3 is CASSGQPRTDTQYF. CDR3 in DNA: TGTGCCAGCAGCGGACAACCCCGCACAGATACGCAGTATTTT.

This rearrangement joins TRBV10-3 to TRBJ2-3; 7 nucleotides match TRBD2. Germline CDR1 reads ENHRY; CDR2 reads SYGVKD. This CDR3 has 15 residues. V lost 11 bases, J lost 0 bases, and 11 bases stayed unmatched. The CDR3 spells CAFRAGLSSTDTQYF. The CDR3 coding sequence is TGTGCCTTCCGAGCGGGGCTGTCAAGCACAGATACGCAGTATTTT.

The chain uses TRBV10-3 and TRBJ2-1; D possibly corresponds to TRBD2 (6 bases). The CDR3 consists of 15 residues. V was clipped by 0 bases and J by 10 bases, with 16 bases between them. Germline V gene sequence: CDR1 ENHRY, CDR2 SYGVKD. CDR3 loop: CAISESLEGSGEQFF. The CDR3 DNA reads as TGTGCCATCAGTGAGTCCTTGGAGGGTTCGGGAGAGCAGTTCTTC.

Worth noting for this clonotype: At one of its ends the junction is not consistent with the germline gene, which may arise from a read error. This CDR3 is CTSSFGGTQYF. DNA for the CDR3: TGCACCAGCAGCTTTGGCGGTACGCAGTATTTT. The rearrangement uses TRBV5-1 and TRBJ2-3; D unresolved. Germline V lookup: CDR1 SGHRS, CDR2 YFSETQ. The length of the CDR3 is 11 residues.

The chain is built from TRBV20-1 and TRBJ2-7; D may match TRBD1 or TRBD2 (6 bases each). The end of the DNA fits TRBJ2-4 better, so the J call may be wrong. There are 12 residues in the CDR3. Germline CDR1 is DFQATT and CDR2 is SNEGSKA (reference sequence). This CDR3 reads CSASGGGNIQYF. CDR3 bases: TGCAGTGCTAGCGGGGGCGGTAACATTCAGTACTTC.

The chain carries TRBV18 and TRBJ1-2, with TRBD1 matching over 8 bases. The CDR3 extends over 14 amino acids. Germline CDR1 KGHSH, CDR2 LQKENI. V lost 3 bases and J lost 4; bases outside the gene matches: 4. CDR3 loop: CASSPKTGGYGYTF. The CDR3, as DNA: TGTGCCAGCTCACCGAAAACAGGGGGCTATGGCTACACCTTC.

The genes are TRBV6-1 and TRBJ1-1, with D tentatively TRBD1 (5 bases). CDR3 length: 13 amino acids. Deletions cut 6 bases from V and 3 bases from J, with 11 bases between. Per the germline V gene, CDR1 is MNHNS and CDR2 is SASEGT. CDR3 protein: CASRQALYTEAFF. As DNA, the CDR3 is TGTGCCAGCAGACAGGCACTCTACACTGAAGCTTTCTTT.

This clonotype was seen more than once but under ten times. A read error may account for a junction end that differs from germline. The V gene is TRBV4-1, the J gene TRBJ2-5; D unresolved. Germline-derived CDR1 and CDR2 are MGHRA and YSYEKL. The CDR3 extends over 14 amino acids. The CDR3 DNA follows: TGTGCCAGCAGCCAAGATGTTGGGCGGGAGACCCAGTACTTC. As protein: CASSQDVGRETQYF.

This chain links TRBV10-2 with TRBJ2-5, with 10 bases that match TRBD2. The CDR3 length is 14 residues. Losses at the gene ends were 6 bases for V and 0 bases for J; bases not matched to a gene: 1. CDR1 is WSHSY and CDR2 is SAAADI in the germline V gene. The CDR3 protein is CASRAGGYQETQYF. CDR3 sequence (DNA): TGCGCCAGCAGAGCGGGGGGGTACCAAGAGACCCAGTACTTC.

CDR3 in DNA: TGTGCCAGCAGCTACACCGGGACAGGGCTCCGGGAGCAGTACTTC. Its translation is CASSYTGTGLREQYF. The rearrangement links TRBV11-2 to TRBJ2-4, with TRBD1 matching 9 bases. This CDR3 spans 15 amino acids. Germline V gives CDR1 SGHAT, CDR2 FQNNGV. J lost 13 bases, V lost 4 bases, and 14 bases had no gene match.

This clonotype was observed a handful of times. This chain joins TRBV3-1 and TRBJ2-1; D might be TRBD2 (6 bases). The CDR3 loop spans 15 amino acids. V lost 4 bases and J 9 bases, leaving 19 bases between the germline ends. Germline CDR1 is LGHDT and CDR2 is YNNKEL (reference sequence). The CDR3 nucleotides read TGTGCCAGCAGCCTCGGGACTCCGAACTCTGGTGAGCAGTTCTTC. It codes for CASSLGTPNSGEQFF.

V gene TRBV2 combines with J gene TRBJ2-7; D is perhaps TRBD1 (5 bases). The CDR3 has 16 amino acids. Germline V gene data show CDR1 as SNHLY and CDR2 as FYNNEI. Trimming left V 4 bases short and J 0 bases short, with 16 bases between. Written as DNA, the CDR3 is TGTGCCAGCAGTGGGATCTTGACAGTGACCTCCTACGAGCAGTACTTC. The encoded protein is CASSGILTVTSYEQYF.

This clonotype was recorded a few times. The rearrangement links TRBV5-6 to TRBJ2-1; 9 bases line up with TRBD2. The ends lost 0 bases at V and 4 bases at J; junction bases unmatched: 8. The CDR3 covers 17 residues. CDR1 and CDR2 (germline): SGHDT, YYEEEE. The CDR3 DNA reads TGTGCCAGCAGCTTGGGGCCTGCTAGCGGGGTATACAATGAGCAGTTCTTC. This sequence encodes CASSLGPASGVYNEQFF.

The chain couples TRBV5-1 to TRBJ2-1; a possible D gene is TRBD2 (6 bases). Germline values: CDR1 SGHRS, CDR2 YFSETQ. Trimming removed 1 base at V and 8 bases at J, with 22 bases between. The CDR3 length is 17 residues. The CDR3 loop reads CASSLFGGGARLHEQFF. The CDR3 DNA reads TGCGCCAGCAGCTTGTTTGGTGGCGGGGCAAGACTACATGAGCAGTTCTTC.

The chain joins TRBV4-1 to TRBJ1-2, with D uncertain. CDR3 size: 16 residues. V lost 7 bases and J lost 3, with 21 bases in between. From germline, CDR1 is MGHRA and CDR2 YSYEKL. The CDR3 region is CASTTKALAMDYGYTF. Here the CDR3 DNA reads TGCGCCAGCACTACCAAAGCTCTTGCGATGGACTATGGCTACACCTTC.